The entry below gives a single T cell receptor (beta chain) sequence along with its context. Using immunoSEQ multiplex PCR, the repertoire was profiled, and TCRdb retains in-frame clones only, with some absent. The sample includes some 200,000 clones, around 86% of them seen just once. This specimen belongs to a study of blood T cell repertoires in COVID-19. Study-level background: Donors in Cohort 3 who had recovered were those with two negative PCRs, healthcare professional clearance, or resolution of their symptoms. COVID-19 samples collected from the United States, Italy and Spain covered acute and convalescent phases. Nucleic acid was either cDNA or gDNA, and it came from T cells, B-cell-depleted T cells, or PBMCs.

V dropped 5 bases and J dropped 3; count of bases not matched to a gene: 10. The CDR3 runs 16 residues. The germline V gene has CDR1 SGHTA and CDR2 FQGNSA. The rearrangement uses TRBV7-2 and TRBJ1-5; 7 positions match TRBD1. Material for sequencing was PBMCs or T cells enriched from blood (not recorded which). This TCR was sampled from a young man in a cohort exposed to, infected with or recovered from COVID-19 (not recorded which). CDR3 nucleotide sequence: TGTGCCAGCAGCGCCACCGGGACAGAAATCAATCAGCCCCAGCATTTT. Translation: CASSATGTEINQPQHF.